A selection of T cell receptor beta chains follows, all from one sample in a study of cytomegalovirus exposure and HLA in healthy donors. Method: immunoSEQ multiplex PCR; TCRdb's copy keeps in-frame clones and lacks some. Here the sample spans roughly 160,000 clones, around 82% being singletons. Sequencing was carried out using PBMCs. These receptors were taken from a man aged 25 to 45 in good health and CMV-seronegative. Each CDR3 is given with its conserved first and last residue. A D gene is named only where the DNA matches it firmly. Clone sizes are given selectively: once, few, many, or a class where the clone is expanded.

.	TRBV28	TRBJ2-7	.	TGTGCCAGCCTCCCGGGGCGCGAAGGGGGCGAGCAGTACTTC	CASLPGREGGEQYF
.	TRBV4-1	TRBJ2-7	TRBD2	TGCGCCAGCAGCCAACAAGGACTAGCGGTATACGAGCAGTACTTC	CASSQQGLAVYEQYF
.	TRBV14	TRBJ1-2	.	TGTGCCAGCAGTCACAGGGCCTACTATGGCTACACCTTC	CASSHRAYYGYTF
few	TRBV2	TRBJ2-5	TRBD2	TGTGCCAGCAGGCCCTCCGGACTAGCGATTAGGCAAGAGACCCAGTACTTC	CASRPSGLAIRQETQYF
.	TRBV18	TRBJ1-6	.	TGTGCCAGCTCACCACGTGAGGATTCACCCCTCCACTTT	CASSPREDSPLHF
few	TRBV7-2	TRBJ2-5	TRBD2	TGTGCCAGCAGCTTAAGGATTGCGGGAGGACCGCAAGAGACCCAGTACTTC	CASSLRIAGGPQETQYF
.	TRBV11-2	TRBJ1-3	.	TGTGCCAGCAGCTTTCACTCTGGAAACACCATATATTTT	CASSFHSGNTIYF
.	TRBV5-4	TRBJ2-1	.	TGTGCCAGCAGCTTATTGACAGCTGAGCAGTTCTTC	CASSLLTAEQFF
.	TRBV5-1	TRBJ2-5	.	TGCGCCAGCAGCTCCTCAGGGGCGGGAGAGACCCAGTACTTC	CASSSSGAGETQYF
.	TRBV5-8	TRBJ2-5	.	TGTGCCAGCGAGTTAGGGGGTGGAGAGACCCAGTACTTC	CASELGGGETQYF
.	TRBV5-6	TRBJ2-7	TRBD2	TGTGCCAGCAGCATTCCGGGACTAGCGGACTACGAGCAGTACTTC	CASSIPGLADYEQYF
.	TRBV18	TRBJ2-3	.	TGTGCCAGCTCACGACATAGCACAGATACGCAGTATTTT	CASSRHSTDTQYF
.	TRBV5-1	TRBJ2-1	TRBD2	TGCGCCAGCGCCCCCGGCGGGGGGACCGGTAGTGAGCAGTTCTTC	CASAPGGGTGSEQFF
.	TRBV7-2	TRBJ2-3	TRBD2	TGTGCCAGCAGCACCCGACGGACTAGCGGCGACACAGATACGCAGTATTTT	CASSTRRTSGDTDTQYF
few	TRBV7-8	TRBJ1-1	TRBD1	TGTGCCAGCAGCTTGGACAGGGCAACTGAAGCTTTCTTT	CASSLDRATEAFF
.	TRBV9	TRBJ2-7	.	TGTGCCAGCAGCGTAGGTCGGGGTGGGAGCTCCTACGAGCAGTACTTC	CASSVGRGGSSYEQYF
.	TRBV7-5	TRBJ2-5	.	TGTGCCAGAAGCTACTTAGCGGGGGGCCAAGAGACCCAGTACTTC	CARSYLAGGQETQYF
.	TRBV18	TRBJ2-7	TRBD2	TGTGCCAGCTCACCACTCCGGACTAGCGTCTACGAGCAGTACTTC	CASSPLRTSVYEQYF
once	TRBV2	TRBJ2-7	TRBD1	TGTGCCAGCAGTCTCTTGGGGACAGGGATTAGCGAGCAGTACTTC	CASSLLGTGISEQYF
few	TRBV10-3	TRBJ1-1	TRBD1	TGTGCCACCGCACCCGCTACGGACAGGTCAAACACTGAAGCTTTCTTT	CATAPATDRSNTEAFF
.	TRBV7-2	TRBJ1-1	.	TGTGCCAGCAGCCTAATGGGGGGAAGCACTGAAGCTTTCTTT	CASSLMGGSTEAFF
.	TRBV7-9	TRBJ2-3	.	TGTGCCAGCAGCGAAAGCGGGAGCACAGATACGCAGTATTTT	CASSESGSTDTQYF
.	TRBV6-6	TRBJ2-3	TRBD2	TGTGCCAGCAGCACACTAGCGACTAGCACAGATACGCAGTATTTT	CASSTLATSTDTQYF
.	TRBV6-4	TRBJ2-1	TRBD2	TGTGCCAGCAGTGAACGCGTCCTAGCGGGATCTAATGAGCAGTTCTTC	CASSERVLAGSNEQFF
.	TRBV4-1	TRBJ2-7	.	TGCGCCAGCAGCCAAACCGTTTCCTACGAGCAGTACTTC	CASSQTVSYEQYF
.	TRBV5-4	TRBJ2-7	.	TGTGCCAGCAGCCCCCAGACACCTTCCTACGAGCAGTACTTC	CASSPQTPSYEQYF
.	TRBV19	TRBJ2-5	TRBD2	TGTGCCAGTAGTATAGGCGGGAGGGCCGCAGAGACCCAGTACTTC	CASSIGGRAAETQYF
.	TRBV14	TRBJ2-7	TRBD1	TGTGCCAGCAGCCCTAACCCCACAGGGGGCTCCTACGAGCAGTACTTC	CASSPNPTGGSYEQYF
.	TRBV5-4	TRBJ2-6	.	TGTGCCAGCAGGATACAGGGTAATTCAATAGCGGGGGCCAACGTCCTGACTTTC	CASRIQGNSIAGANVLTF
.	TRBV12-5	TRBJ1-1	.	TGTGCTAGTGGTTTGGTTACATTTGGGCAGGTCAGGAACACTGAAGCTTTCTTT	CASGLVTFGQVRNTEAFF
few	TRBV5-1	TRBJ2-7	.	TGCGCCAGCAGCTTGTCTAGCGAGTGGACCTACGAGCAGTACTTC	CASSLSSEWTYEQYF
.	TRBV5-1	TRBJ1-3	.	TGCGCCAGCAGCGTCTCCTCCGCTACCTCTGGAAACACCATATATTTT	CASSVSSATSGNTIYF
.	TRBV6-5	TRBJ1-1	.	TGTGCCAGCAGTTACCTGGGGGGGAACACTGAAGCTTTCTTT	CASSYLGGNTEAFF
few	TRBV27	TRBJ1-4	.	TGTGCCAGCAGTTTATCTATCGGGGCAACTAATGAAAAACTGTTTTTT	CASSLSIGATNEKLFF
.	TRBV28	TRBJ1-1	TRBD1	TGTGCCAGCAGTTCTCTAACCGGGACAGGGCTCTTGGCTGAAGCTTTCTTT	CASSSLTGTGLLAEAFF
.	TRBV30	TRBJ1-1	.	TGTGCCTGGAGGCGGGGGGCTAATGGTGAAGCTTTCTTT	CAWRRGANGEAFF
.	TRBV19	TRBJ2-1	TRBD2	TGTGCCAGTAGTACCTCCCTTAGCGGGGGGGCCGGGCAGTTCTTC	CASSTSLSGGAGQFF
.	TRBV29-1	TRBJ1-1	TRBD1	TGCAGCTCCCGGACAGGGCAGAACACTGAAGCTTTCTTT	CSSRTGQNTEAFF
once	TRBV6-5	TRBJ2-3	.	TGTGCCAGCAGCCATAGCACAGATACGCAGTATTTT	CASSHSTDTQYF
once	TRBV30	TRBJ2-1	TRBD2	TGTGCCTGGAGTGTGTCGATAGCGGGAGATCGGTTCTTC	CAWSVSIAGDRFF
.	TRBV18	TRBJ1-1	.	TGTGCCAGCTCACCACGCCCCAGGGTTGACACTGAAGCTTTCTTT	CASSPRPRVDTEAFF
once	TRBV5-4	TRBJ2-3	TRBD2	TGTGCCAGCAGCTTGGGACTAGCGGGAGGGCCGACAGATACGCAGTATTTT	CASSLGLAGGPTDTQYF
few	TRBV4-3	TRBJ1-2	TRBD1	TGCGCCAGCAGCCAAGACCGCAGGGGGCGAGGCTACACCTTC	CASSQDRRGRGYTF
few	TRBV4-3	TRBJ1-6	TRBD1	TGCGCCAGCAGCCAACCGGACAGGGATAATTCACCCCTCCACTTT	CASSQPDRDNSPLHF
.	TRBV2	TRBJ1-2	TRBD1	TGTGCCAGCAGCCTGACAGGGGACTATGGCTACACCTTC	CASSLTGDYGYTF
.	TRBV11-3	TRBJ2-5	TRBD2	TGTGCCAGCAGCCCCGGGGGGTCCTTACAAGAGACCCAGTACTTC	CASSPGGSLQETQYF
.	TRBV13	TRBJ2-5	TRBD2	TGTGCCAGCAGCTTCGGACTAGCGGGGGCCTACCGGGAGACCCAGTACTTC	CASSFGLAGAYRETQYF
.	TRBV9	TRBJ1-1	TRBD1	TGTGCCAGCAGCGTACAGGACAGGGGATGGACTGAAGCTTTCTTT	CASSVQDRGWTEAFF
.	TRBV2	TRBJ1-5	.	TGTGCCAGCAGGAGCACAGCAAATCAGCCCCAGCATTTT	CASRSTANQPQHF
.	TRBV5-6	TRBJ1-1	.	TGTGCCAGCAGCCCCGGTAGGAGCACTGAAGCTTTCTTT	CASSPGRSTEAFF
.	TRBV10-3	TRBJ2-7	.	TGTGCCATCAATGGACAGGCGGGGGAGCAGTACTTC	CAINGQAGEQYF
.	TRBV28	TRBJ2-3	.	TGTGCCAGCCGGGGGATGGGGACAGATACGCAGTATTTT	CASRGMGTDTQYF
.	TRBV5-1	TRBJ2-3	.	TGCGCCAGCAGCTTGGGCGTCAGCACAGATACGCAGTATTTT	CASSLGVSTDTQYF
.	TRBV28	TRBJ2-7	TRBD2	TGTGCCAGCAGTTTAATCGGGGGGGACCACGAGCAGTACTTC	CASSLIGGDHEQYF
.	TRBV9	TRBJ1-3	.	TGTGCCAGCAGCGTAGCCCCCCCTGGGCAGGGTGTAAGAAACACCATATATTTT	CASSVAPPGQGVRNTIYF
.	TRBV10-2	TRBJ2-5	TRBD2	TGCGCCAGCAGTGAGACGGGGGGACCCCCAGAGACCCAGTACTTC	CASSETGGPPETQYF
.	TRBV7-2	TRBJ1-5	.	TGTGCCAGCAGCTCCTGGGGCGGGAATAGCAATCAGCCCCAGCATTTT	CASSSWGGNSNQPQHF